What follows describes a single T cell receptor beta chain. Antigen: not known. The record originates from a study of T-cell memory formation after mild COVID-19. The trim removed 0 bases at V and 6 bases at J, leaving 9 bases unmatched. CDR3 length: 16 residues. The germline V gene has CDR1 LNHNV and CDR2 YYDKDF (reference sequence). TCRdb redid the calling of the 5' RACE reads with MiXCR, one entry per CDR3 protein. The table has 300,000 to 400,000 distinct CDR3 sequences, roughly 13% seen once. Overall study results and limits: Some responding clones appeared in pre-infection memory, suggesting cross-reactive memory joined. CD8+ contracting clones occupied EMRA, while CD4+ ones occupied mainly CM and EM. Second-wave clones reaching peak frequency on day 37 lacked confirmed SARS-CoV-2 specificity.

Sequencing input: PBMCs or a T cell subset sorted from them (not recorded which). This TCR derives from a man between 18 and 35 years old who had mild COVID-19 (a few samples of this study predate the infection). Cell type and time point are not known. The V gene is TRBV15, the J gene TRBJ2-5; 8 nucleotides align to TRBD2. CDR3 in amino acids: CATSRDRGSGAKTQYF. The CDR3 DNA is TGTGCCACCAGCAGAGATCGCGGTAGCGGGGCCAAGACCCAGTACTTC.